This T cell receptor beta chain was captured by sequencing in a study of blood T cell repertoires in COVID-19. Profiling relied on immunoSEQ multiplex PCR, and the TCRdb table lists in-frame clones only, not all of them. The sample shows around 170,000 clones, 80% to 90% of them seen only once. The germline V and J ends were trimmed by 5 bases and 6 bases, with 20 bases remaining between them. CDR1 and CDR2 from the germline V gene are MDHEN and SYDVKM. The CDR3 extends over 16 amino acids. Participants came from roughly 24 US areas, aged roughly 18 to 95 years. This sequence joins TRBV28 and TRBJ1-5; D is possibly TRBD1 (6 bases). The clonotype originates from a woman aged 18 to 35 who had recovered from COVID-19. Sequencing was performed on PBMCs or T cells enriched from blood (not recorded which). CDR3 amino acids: CASSEMTGPGGQPQHF. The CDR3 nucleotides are TGTGCCAGCAGTGAAATGACAGGCCCTGGGGGTCAGCCCCAGCATTTT.